Below, 24 T cell receptor beta chains from the same sample are listed, as sequenced in a study of blood T cells in healthy people across ages. A second about 6 to 12 cycle PCR used barcoded and J-beta primers. From the 5' RACE reads, TCRdb called clonotypes with MiXCR, one entry per CDR3 protein. This table holds hundreds of thousands of distinct CDR3 sequences, about 53% found once. The sequenced sample was blood. These receptors were collected from a man between 60 and 75 years old in good health.

This clonotype was counted a few times. This sequence joins TRBV6-6 and TRBJ1-2, with D maybe TRBD1 (6 bases). Per germline, CDR1 MNHNY and CDR2 SVGAGI (reference sequence). This CDR3 has 15 amino acids. Trimming shortened V by 5 bases and J by 8 bases, and 21 bases separated the two germline ends. The DNA for the CDR3 is TGTGCCAGCAGTCCTCTAACAGGGAACTTTGGGGGCTACACCTTC. Amino acid sequence: CASSPLTGNFGGYTF.

V usage is TRBV6-1 and J usage is TRBJ1-2, with TRBD1 identical over 8 bases. In germline, CDR1 is MNHNS, CDR2 SASEGT. This CDR3 region has 13 residues. V was clipped by 6 bases and J by 2 bases; unmatched bases: 2. Here the CDR3 DNA reads TGTGCCAGCAGGGACAGGGTCAACTATGGCTACACCTTC. It specifies CASRDRVNYGYTF.

The V and J genes are TRBV10-3 and TRBJ2-4; D may correspond to TRBD1 or TRBD2 (5 bases each). CDR3 length equals 15 residues. Germline lookup yields CDR1 ENHRY and CDR2 SYGVKD. V was cut by 6 bases and J by 0 bases, with 12 bases left in between. CDR3 residues: CAISEGPLAKNIQYF. The CDR3 nucleotides read TGTGCCATCAGCGAGGGGCCTCTAGCCAAAAACATTCAGTACTTC.

V is TRBV5-1 and J is TRBJ2-5; TRBD1 matches at 9 bases. The CDR3 sequence is 15 residues long. Unmatched junction bases numbered 5, after V lost 0 bases and J lost 5 bases. Germline CDR1 SGHRS, CDR2 YFSETQ. CDR3 DNA: TGCGCCAGCAGCTTGGGCGTACAGGGGGCGGAGACCCAGTACTTC. Translation: CASSLGVQGAETQYF.

The rearrangement links TRBV9 to TRBJ2-5, with D possibly being TRBD2 (6 bases). The V gene's germline CDR1 is SGDLS and CDR2 YYNGEE. Trimming took 0 bases from V and 2 from J, leaving 23 bases between them. The CDR3 spans 19 residues. CDR3 DNA sequence: TGTGCCAGCAGCGTAGGTGGAGGGTGGGCAGGCACGGTTCAAGAGACCCAGTACTTC. This gives the protein CASSVGGGWAGTVQETQYF.

This chain joins TRBV5-4 and TRBJ2-3; 9 bases are a match to TRBD2. Germline V gives CDR1 SGHNT, CDR2 YYREEE (reference sequence). V gave up 0 bases and J gave up 0 bases; unmatched junction bases: 2. The CDR3 has 16 residues. CDR3 DNA sequence: TGTGCCAGCAGCTTGGGGACTAGCGCTAGCACAGATACGCAGTATTTT. Its translation is CASSLGTSASTDTQYF.

This clonotype was seen a handful of times. The CDR3: CASSLLAGPRERQFF. CDR3 DNA sequence: TGTGCCAGCAGTTTACTAGCGGGGCCCCGGGAGCGGCAGTTCTTC. The chain has TRBV12-3 or TRBV12-4 and TRBJ2-1, with 9 bases lining up with TRBD2. The CDR3 sequence is 15 residues long. After removal of 2 bases from V and 12 bases from J, the junction contained 11 bases not matched to a gene.

The chain has TRBV2 and TRBJ2-1; D is undetermined. The germline V gene has CDR1 SNHLY and CDR2 FYNNEI. V shed 2 bases and J shed 0 bases, with 11 bases lying between them. CDR3 length equals 16 residues. CDR3 amino acids: CASSESDLHSYNEQFF. For the CDR3, the DNA is TGTGCCAGCAGTGAATCGGACCTTCACTCCTACAATGAGCAGTTCTTC.

The rearrangement joins TRBV12-3 or TRBV12-4 to TRBJ1-1; 7 bases match TRBD1. This CDR3 region has 13 residues. V lost 8 bases and J lost 1; bases outside the gene matches: 4. Here the CDR3 DNA reads TGTGCCAGCGAGCAGGGGGAGAACACTGAAGCTTTCTTT. This gives the protein CASEQGENTEAFF.

Ten or more counts support this clonotype. J is TRBJ2-7 and V is TRBV20-1; 7 bases align to TRBD2. The CDR3 is 11 amino acids. Germline V lookup: CDR1 DFQATT, CDR2 SNEGSKA (reference sequence). V dropped 4 bases and J dropped 6; count of bases not matched to a gene: 3. CDR3 in DNA: TGCAGTGCTACACCGGGGGGCGAGCAGTACTTC. Its protein product is CSATPGGEQYF.

Worth noting for this clonotype: A junction end diverges from the germline sequence, so it may reflect a read error. The chain joins TRBV16 to TRBJ1-1; D is ambiguous. The CDR3 has 14 amino acids. The germline gives CDR1 KGHSY, CDR2 FQNENV. The CDR3 reads CACSQSPGNTEAFF. In DNA, the CDR3 is TGTGCCTGCAGCCAATCCCCAGGGAACACTGAAGCTTTCTTT.

V is TRBV12-3 or TRBV12-4 and J is TRBJ2-7; D tentatively fits TRBD1 or TRBD2 (7 bases each). V dropped 10 bases and J dropped 7 bases, with 14 bases sitting between them. The CDR3 totals 11 residues. The CDR3 loop reads CATGGVIEQYF. For the CDR3, the DNA is TGTGCCACAGGGGGGGTGATTGAGCAGTACTTC.

The genes are TRBV20-1 and TRBJ2-5; TRBD1 is a possible D gene (6 bases). From germline, CDR1 is DFQATT and CDR2 SNEGSKA (reference sequence). This CDR3 spans 12 amino acids. The V end was cut by 6 bases, the J end by 4 bases, with 12 bases between. CDR3 sequence (DNA): TGCAGTGCCTCGGACAGAAGAGAGACCCAGTACTTC. Translating it yields CSASDRRETQYF.

V is TRBV6-6 and J is TRBJ1-6; D not resolved. V lost 2 bases to trimming and J lost 8 bases, with 10 bases between them. The CDR3 spans 14 residues. Germline V lookup: CDR1 MNHNY, CDR2 SVGAGI (reference sequence). Written as DNA, the CDR3 is TGTGCCAGCAGTTACAATCTGAAGGATTCACCCCTCCACTTT. Translation gives CASSYNLKDSPLHF.

This rearrangement joins TRBV2 to TRBJ2-2; D might be TRBD1 or TRBD2, each matching 7 bases. CDR3 length equals 14 residues. The germline V gene encodes CDR1 SNHLY and CDR2 FYNNEI. V lost 7 bases and J lost 1, with 10 bases in between. In nucleotides, the CDR3 is TGTGCCAGCAAGCGGGACAGGAACACCGGGGAGCTGTTTTTT. Amino acid sequence: CASKRDRNTGELFF.

The V call is TRBV7-2, the J call TRBJ2-5; 8 nucleotides align to TRBD1. This CDR3 is built from 15 residues. V lost 5 bases, J lost 4 bases, and 9 bases stayed unmatched. CDR1 and CDR2 from the germline V gene are SGHTA and FQGNSA. The CDR3 sequence is CASSTRQGWGETQYF. The CDR3 nucleotides are TGTGCCAGCAGCACCAGACAGGGGTGGGGAGAGACCCAGTACTTC. The entire variable domain, with the rest obtained from reference TRBV7-2 and TRBJ2-5, is as follows: GAGVSQSPSNKVTEKGKDVELRCDPISGHTALYWYRQSLGQGLEFLIYFQGNSAPDKSGLPSDRFSAERTGGSVSTLTIQRTQQEDSAVYLCASSTRQGWGETQYFGPGTRLLVL.

There are a few counts of this clonotype. The chain is built from TRBV24-1 and TRBJ2-1; D is unresolved. In germline, CDR1 is KGHDR, CDR2 SFDVKD. The V gene lost 1 base and the J gene lost 10 bases, with 7 bases spanning the gap. The CDR3 extends over 12 amino acids. The CDR3 coding sequence is TGTGCCACCAGTGATTTTTCAACCGAGCAGTTCTTC. This translates into CATSDFSTEQFF.

The chain links TRBV12-3 or TRBV12-4 to TRBJ1-1; 7 bases match TRBD1. This CDR3 has 15 amino acids. The V gene end was trimmed by 6 bases and the J gene end by 10 bases; junction bases not matched to a gene: 17. The DNA for the CDR3 is TGTGCCAGCAGGGTTGGTCGAGGGGGCCGTAGGGGAGCTTTCTTT. Protein sequence: CASRVGRGGRRGAFF.

The table lists this clonotype with many counts. The genes are TRBV20-1 and TRBJ2-3; 8 nucleotides align to TRBD2. The CDR3 is 16 amino acids. Per the germline V gene, CDR1 is DFQATT and CDR2 is SNEGSKA (reference sequence). The CDR3 DNA reads TGCAGCCCTAGGAGGTCGGCGGGAGCGGGGGCAGATACGCAGTATTTT. Amino acid sequence: CSPRRSAGAGADTQYF.

This chain uses TRBV20-1 with TRBJ2-4; 11 bases match TRBD1. The end of the DNA fits TRBJ2-7 better, so the J call may be wrong. This CDR3 has 15 residues. CDR1 is DFQATT and CDR2 is SNEGSKA in the germline V gene (reference sequence). The CDR3 DNA reads as TGCAGTGCTCGCCTTGGACAGGGGGCCGCCTACGAGCAGTACTTC. It translates to CSARLGQGAAYEQYF.

This clonotype was observed a few times. The V and J genes are TRBV12-5 and TRBJ2-3, with unresolved D. Trimming shortened V by 0 bases and J by 7 bases, and 14 bases separated the two germline ends. Germline assignment: CDR1 LGHNT and CDR2 FRNRAP. This CDR3 is built from 15 residues. The CDR3 DNA reads as TGTGCTAGTGGTTTGGTAACCCCCCAGTACCATACGCAGTATTTT. Encoded protein: CASGLVTPQYHTQYF.

The V and J genes are TRBV4-1 and TRBJ2-7; 12 bases map to TRBD1. TRBJ2-5 matches the DNA end more closely, so the J call is doubtful. Germline V CDR1 and CDR2: MGHRA, YSYEKL. This CDR3 is built from 17 residues. This CDR3 is CASSPTRDRGLLETQYF. The CDR3 nucleotides read TGCGCCAGCAGCCCAACTAGGGACAGGGGGCTCCTAGAGACCCAGTACTTC.

Ten or more counts support this clonotype. The V call is TRBV6-4, the J call TRBJ2-3; D call uncertain. The CDR3 runs 14 residues. Per germline, CDR1 MRHNA and CDR2 SNTAGT. V was pared by 2 bases and J by 5 bases, with 11 bases between. CDR3 in amino acids: CASSDGFTGDTQYF. As DNA, the CDR3 is TGTGCCAGCAGTGACGGATTTACTGGAGATACGCAGTATTTT.

A few counts support this clonotype. V is TRBV25-1 and J is TRBJ2-6; TRBD1 matches at 7 bases. Trimming at V came to 2 bases and at J to 9 bases, leaving 7 bases not matched to a gene. In germline, CDR1 is MGHDK, CDR2 SYGVNS. This CDR3 has 15 residues. CDR3 sequence reads: CASSEPYRGDNVLTF. CDR3 nucleotide sequence: TGTGCCAGCAGTGAACCGTACAGGGGAGACAACGTCCTGACTTTC.